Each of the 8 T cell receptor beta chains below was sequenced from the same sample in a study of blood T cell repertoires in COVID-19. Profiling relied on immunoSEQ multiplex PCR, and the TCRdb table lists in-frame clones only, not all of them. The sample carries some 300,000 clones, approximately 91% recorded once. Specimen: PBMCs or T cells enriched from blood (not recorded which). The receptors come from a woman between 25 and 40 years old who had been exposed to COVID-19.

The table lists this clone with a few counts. CDR3 bases: TGCAGCGTTGAGCCGGGACAGGGCGATTCACCCCTCCACTTT. Translation: CSVEPGQGDSPLHF. The J gene is TRBJ1-6, the V gene TRBV29-1; 9 bases line up with TRBD1. The trim removed 3 bases at V and 8 bases at J, leaving 5 bases unmatched. Per the germline V gene, CDR1 is SQVTM and CDR2 is ANQGSEA. The CDR3 consists of 14 residues.

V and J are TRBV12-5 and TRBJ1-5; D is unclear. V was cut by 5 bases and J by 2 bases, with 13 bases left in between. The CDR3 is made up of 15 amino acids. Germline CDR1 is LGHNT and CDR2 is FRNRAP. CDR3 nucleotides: TGTGCTAGTGGTCCCTCGTTACTGGGCAATCAGCCCCAGCATTTT. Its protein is CASGPSLLGNQPQHF.

The CDR3 sequence: CASIVFQFGYTF. CDR3 sequence (DNA): TGTGCCAGCATCGTTTTCCAGTTTGGCTACACCTTC. The chain is built from TRBV5-8 and TRBJ1-2; D is unclear. V was clipped by 6 bases and J by 7 bases, with 13 bases between them. The CDR3 length is 12 residues. The V gene's germline CDR1 is SGHTS and CDR2 YDEGEE.

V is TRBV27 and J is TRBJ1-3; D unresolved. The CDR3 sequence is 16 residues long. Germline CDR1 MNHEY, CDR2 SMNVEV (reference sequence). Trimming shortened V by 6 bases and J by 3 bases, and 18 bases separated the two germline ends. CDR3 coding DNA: TGTGCCAGCAGCACTAAACCCACCGTGTTTGGAAACACCATATATTTT. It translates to CASSTKPTVFGNTIYF.

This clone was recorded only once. The CDR3 is CASSPGGGRAFF. The CDR3 DNA follows: TGTGCCAGCAGCCCCGGTGGCGGTAGGGCTTTCTTT. The V gene is TRBV11-2, the J gene TRBJ1-1; no firm D call. Germline V CDR1 and CDR2: SGHAT, FQNNGV. V lost 5 bases and J 11 bases, leaving 15 bases between the germline ends. There are 12 residues in the CDR3.

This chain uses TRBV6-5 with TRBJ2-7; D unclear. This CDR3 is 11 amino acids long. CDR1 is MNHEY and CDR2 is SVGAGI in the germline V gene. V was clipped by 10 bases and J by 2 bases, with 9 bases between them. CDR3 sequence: CAILLPYEQYF. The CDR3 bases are TGTGCCATCTTACTCCCCTACGAGCAGTACTTC.

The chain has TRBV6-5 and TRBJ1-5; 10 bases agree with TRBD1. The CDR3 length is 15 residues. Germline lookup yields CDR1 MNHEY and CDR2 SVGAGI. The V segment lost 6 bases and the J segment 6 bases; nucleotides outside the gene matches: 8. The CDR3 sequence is CASSPDRGGSQPQHF. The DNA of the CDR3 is TGTGCCAGCAGCCCGGACAGGGGGGGAAGTCAGCCCCAGCATTTT.

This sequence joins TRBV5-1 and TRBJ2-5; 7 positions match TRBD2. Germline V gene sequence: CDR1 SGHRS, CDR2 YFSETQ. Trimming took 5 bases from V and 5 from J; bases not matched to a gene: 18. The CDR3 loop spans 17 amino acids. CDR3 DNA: TGCGCCAGCAGACGTACGGGGGGACCCTCCTTTGGGGAGACCCAGTACTTC. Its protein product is CASRRTGGPSFGETQYF.